This T cell receptor beta chain came from a study of T cells after yellow fever vaccination. Germline V CDR1 and CDR2: MNHEY, SVGAGI. This CDR3 region has 13 residues. V lost 4 bases and J lost 5, with 11 bases in between. From the 5' RACE reads, TCRdb called clonotypes with MiXCR, one entry per CDR3 protein. The sample includes roughly 320,000 distinct CDR3 sequences, approximately 11% of them seen just once. The sequences come from CD4+ T cells sorted from PBMCs, collected 45 days after the yellow fever booster vaccination. This chain links TRBV6-5 with TRBJ1-2; no firm D call. This clonotype was obtained from a man aged 18 to 30 who received the YFV17D yellow fever vaccine. Written as DNA, the CDR3 is TGTGCCAGCAGTTCAAAGGCTAGATATGGCTACACCTTC. Its translation is CASSSKARYGYTF.